A selection of T cell receptor beta chains follows, all from one sample in a study of beta chain features in type 1 diabetes. The data were produced by immunoSEQ multiplex PCR, yet TCRdb's version contains in-frame clones alone and is incomplete. The sample records 430,000 or so clones, about 10% being singletons. The source material was naive CD4+ T cells from blood. Source of these receptors: a woman aged 18-29 years in good health. Both conserved end residues are part of each CDR3. The D gene is left open where the match is weak. Not all rows give a size; the values are once, few, many and, for expanded clones, a class.

>NA|TRBD2|TRBJ2-1|TRBV29-1
TGCAGCGCCGAAAGCGGGGCGGCTGGTGAGTTCTTC
CSAESGAAGEFF
>NA|NA|TRBJ2-7|TRBV19
TGTGCCAGTAGTATTACGGGCTCGACCTACGAGCAGTACTTC
CASSITGSTYEQYF
>once|TRBD2|TRBJ2-1|TRBV5-1
TGCGCCAGCAGCCCCAGGGTGGGGGGGAGTGATGAGCAGTTCTTC
CASSPRVGGSDEQFF
>few|NA|TRBJ2-1|TRBV29-1
TGCAGCGCCGAGTGGGGGCACAATGAGCAGTTCTTC
CSAEWGHNEQFF
>NA|NA|TRBJ1-1|TRBV5-1
TGCGCCAGCAGCTTGGATTGGTCTGAAGCTTTCTTT
CASSLDWSEAFF
>few|TRBD1|TRBJ2-7|TRBV7-6
TGTGCCAGCAGCTTAGAGACAGGGTACGAGCAGTACTTC
CASSLETGYEQYF
>NA|NA|TRBJ2-5|TRBV10-2
TGCGCCAGCAGTGAGCCTGTGAGGGGGATCGAAGAGACCCAGTACTTC
CASSEPVRGIEETQYF
>few|NA|TRBJ1-6|TRBV7-2
TGTGCCAGCAGCTTATCCTTGATGTCTAATTCACCCCTCCACTTT
CASSLSLMSNSPLHF
>NA|NA|TRBJ1-4|TRBV29-1
TGCAGCGTTGTGTCGACAATAACTAATGAAAAACTGTTTTTT
CSVVSTITNEKLFF
>NA|NA|TRBJ1-1|TRBV5-1
TGCGCCAGCAGCTCAGGTCTGTTCGCTATGAACACTGAAGCTTTCTTT
CASSSGLFAMNTEAFF
>NA|NA|TRBJ2-3|TRBV9
TGTGCCAGCAGCGTTGGGAATGGTCCAGATACGCAGTATTTT
CASSVGNGPDTQYF
>few|TRBD2|TRBJ2-3|TRBV2
TGTGCCGCCAAACTAGCGTTCCTTAGCACAGATACGCAGTATTTT
CAAKLAFLSTDTQYF
>NA|TRBD1|TRBJ2-3|TRBV9
TGTGCCAGCAGCACCGGGACAGGGGGAGATACGCAGTATTTT
CASSTGTGGDTQYF
>NA|TRBD1|TRBJ2-3|TRBV5-1
TGCGCCAGCAGCCGACAGGGGGCATCAGATACGCAGTATTTT
CASSRQGASDTQYF
>few|NA|TRBJ2-5|TRBV2
TGTGCCAGCAGTGAACGTTTCATCCTATCGGAGACCCAGTACTTC
CASSERFILSETQYF
>NA|TRBD1|TRBJ1-2|TRBV15
TGTGCCACCAGCGCTCCGGGACAGGGCATCTATGGCTACACCTTC
CATSAPGQGIYGYTF
>few|NA|TRBJ2-5|TRBV5-1
TGCGCCAGCAGCTTAAACGGCCAAGAGACCCAGTACTTC
CASSLNGQETQYF
>NA|NA|TRBJ2-5|TRBV12-5
TGTGCTAGTGGCCGGGGACATGAGGGGACCCAGTACTTC
CASGRGHEGTQYF
>NA|TRBD1|TRBJ2-2|TRBV7-7
TGTGCCGTTCCGAGACAGGGGAAGACCGGGGAGCTGTTTTTT
CAVPRQGKTGELFF
>few|NA|TRBJ1-2|TRBV19
TGTGCCAGTAGTATTTTGGGAAATCTCAATTATGGCTACACCTTC
CASSILGNLNYGYTF
>NA|NA|TRBJ2-2|TRBV7-3
TGTGCCAGCAGCTTAACGCTCAGCATCACCGGGGAGCTGTTTTTT
CASSLTLSITGELFF
>few|NA|TRBJ1-5|TRBV4-1
TGCGCCAGCAGCCCAGGGGTGGGCAGGGGTTTAGCTCAGCCCCAGCATTTT
CASSPGVGRGLAQPQHF
>few|NA|TRBJ2-3|TRBV5-4
TGTGCCAGCAGCTTGGCCGGCACAGATACGCAGTATTTT
CASSLAGTDTQYF
>NA|TRBD2|TRBJ2-2|TRBV7-7
TGTGCCAGCAGCTCCGGACTAGCGGGGAACACCGGGGAGCTGTTTTTT
CASSSGLAGNTGELFF
>few|TRBD1|TRBJ1-1|TRBV7-2
TGTGCCAGCACCATGGCCGGGACAGGGGTCGCTTTCTTT
CASTMAGTGVAFF
>few|NA|TRBJ2-5|TRBV18
TGTGCCAGCTCACCGTCCAGGGGAGAGACCCAGTACTTC
CASSPSRGETQYF
>NA|NA|TRBJ2-5|TRBV14
TGTGCCAGCAGCTTTATCCTAGGGGGACAAGAGACCCAGTACTTC
CASSFILGGQETQYF
>few|NA|TRBJ1-2|TRBV7-2
TGTGCCAGCAGCCCCGTTAGTGGGCATTATGGTGGCTACACCTTC
CASSPVSGHYGGYTF
>NA|NA|TRBJ2-7|TRBV7-2
TGTGCCAGCAGCTCCTACTCCGGGCCCTACGAGCAGTACTTC
CASSSYSGPYEQYF
>few|NA|TRBJ2-3|TRBV5-1
TGCGCCAGCGGGGCAACCAAAGGGGATACGCAGTATTTT
CASGATKGDTQYF